This passage covers 25 T cell receptor beta chains from one sample sequenced in a study of T-cell reconstitution after alpha-beta-depleted transplantation in children. Unique molecular identifiers were used in preparing the TCRbeta library. Each CDR3 protein is one row after TCRdb ran MiXCR on the PCR reads. The sample shows fewer than 550,000 distinct CDR3 sequences, over 10% of them seen only once. The source material was PBMCs, mostly from graft donor cells, sampled 180 days after TCRalphabeta/CD19-depleted stem cell transplant. Receptor source: a female patient aged 2-9 years who had a stem cell transplant for aplastic anemia, so the T cells may come from the graft donor.

The chain is built from TRBV11-2 and TRBJ2-1; TRBD2 matches at 13 bases. This CDR3 region has 18 residues. Germline V CDR1 and CDR2: SGHAT, FQNNGV. The trim removed 7 bases at V and 0 bases at J, leaving 9 bases unmatched. The CDR3 DNA reads TGTGCCAGCACCATACTAGCGGGAGGGCCTAGCTCCTACAATGAGCAGTTCTTC. Encoded protein: CASTILAGGPSSYNEQFF.

This clonotype was detected a few times. This chain links TRBV10-2 with TRBJ1-1; no clear D gene. V was clipped by 4 bases and J by 0 bases, with 15 bases between them. This CDR3 contains 16 residues. The V gene's germline CDR1 is WSHSY and CDR2 SAAADI. DNA for the CDR3: TGCGCCAGCAGTGGGGCGGTAATCGCTATGAACACTGAAGCTTTCTTT. This translates into CASSGAVIAMNTEAFF.

In its sample, this clonotype was seen a few times. V is TRBV5-1 and J is TRBJ1-5, with D tentatively TRBD1 (5 bases). The V gene's germline CDR1 is SGHRS and CDR2 YFSETQ. Trimming stripped 6 bases from V and 6 bases from J, with 13 bases between. The CDR3 is made up of 13 amino acids. The CDR3 coding sequence is TGCGCCAGCACATATGGGGGTGGTCAGCCCCAGCATTTT. Residues: CASTYGGGQPQHF.

This clonotype was seen only a few times. The chain is built from TRBV6-5 and TRBJ2-7; TRBD2 matches at 7 bases. The junction had 2 bases not matched to a gene; V was cut back by 6 bases and J by 3 bases. CDR1 and CDR2 from the germline V gene are MNHEY and SVGAGI. The CDR3 has 12 amino acids. CDR3: CASRGLIYEQYF. The CDR3 DNA is TGTGCCAGCAGGGGACTAATCTACGAGCAGTACTTC.

This clonotype was observed a handful of times. The chain carries TRBV4-3 and TRBJ1-5; the D is unclear. Germline values: CDR1 LGHNA, CDR2 YSLEER. This CDR3 spans 15 amino acids. The ends were cut back, 0 bases at V and 1 base at J, with 7 bases in the middle. The CDR3: CASSQDRYSNQPQHF. The CDR3 DNA reads TGCGCCAGCAGCCAAGATCGCTACAGCAATCAGCCCCAGCATTTT.

This clonotype has a handful of counts. The chain recombines TRBV7-2 with TRBJ1-6; no clear D gene. The CDR3 is 16 residues long. Trimming stripped 0 bases from V and 6 bases from J, with 12 bases between. The germline gives CDR1 SGHTA, CDR2 FQGNSA. CDR3 amino acids: CASSLAGSTINSPLHF. The CDR3 bases are TGTGCCAGCAGCTTAGCGGGGTCCACAATTAATTCACCCCTCCACTTT.

Within the sample, this clonotype is medium-sized (0.01 to 0.1%). V is TRBV5-1 and J is TRBJ2-1; D unclear. The CDR3 runs to 17 residues. Trimming left V 5 bases short and J 1 base short, with 19 bases between. Germline V gives CDR1 SGHRS, CDR2 YFSETQ. CDR3 loop: CASRRSGVGLSYNEQFF. CDR3 in DNA: TGCGCCAGCAGGAGGTCCGGAGTAGGTCTTTCCTACAATGAGCAGTTCTTC.

The V and J genes are TRBV7-2 and TRBJ1-1; TRBD1 aligns across 8 bases. The V and J ends lost 3 bases and 0 bases, in that order; junction bases with no gene match: 6. This CDR3 has 16 amino acids. Per the germline V gene, CDR1 is SGHTA and CDR2 is FQGNSA. The CDR3 coding sequence is TGTGCCAGCAGCTTCCCAGGGGGCAGCATGAACACTGAAGCTTTCTTT. Translation gives CASSFPGGSMNTEAFF.

This clonotype turned up a few times. The rearrangement joins TRBV28 to TRBJ2-3; D is unclear. The CDR3 totals 15 residues. V lost 7 bases and J 2 bases, leaving 16 bases between the germline ends. The germline V gene has CDR1 MDHEN and CDR2 SYDVKM. The chain's CDR3 is CASNPLSSTTDTQYF. The CDR3, as DNA: TGTGCCAGCAATCCCCTCAGCTCCACCACAGATACGCAGTATTTT.

J is TRBJ2-2 and V is TRBV7-9; unclear D gene. There are 13 residues in the CDR3. Germline V CDR1 and CDR2: SEHNR, FQNEAQ (reference sequence). V shed 3 bases and J shed 3 bases, with 5 bases lying between them. CDR3 sequence: CASSFRYTGELFF. CDR3 nucleotides: TGTGCCAGCAGCTTTCGATACACCGGGGAGCTGTTTTTT.

The V gene is TRBV5-1, the J gene TRBJ2-5; TRBD2 aligns across 8 bases. Germline trimming cut 0 bases from V and 3 bases from J; bases unmatched to any gene: 1. The CDR3 loop spans 14 amino acids. CDR1 is SGHRS, CDR2 YFSETQ, per germline. The CDR3 nucleotides read TGCGCCAGCAGCTTGGACGGGAGGGAAGAGACCCAGTACTTC. Its protein is CASSLDGREETQYF.

This sequence joins TRBV19 and TRBJ2-1; D not resolved. The CDR3 is 15 residues long. Germline CDR1 LNHDA, CDR2 SQIVND (reference sequence). The V end lost 3 bases, the J end lost 7 bases, and 16 bases lay between the germline ends. CDR3 sequence: CASSISAGPSNEQFF. The CDR3, as DNA: TGTGCCAGTAGTATTTCGGCTGGCCCCTCTAATGAGCAGTTCTTC.

The chain combines TRBV7-8 with TRBJ1-2; TRBD1 might be the D (5 bases). The V end lost 0 bases, the J end lost 4 bases, and 15 bases lay between the germline ends. Germline assignment: CDR1 SGHVS and CDR2 FQNEAQ. This CDR3 has 16 residues. The CDR3 region is CASSLAERGGLYGYTF. The CDR3 nucleotides are TGTGCCAGCAGCTTAGCGGAGCGGGGGGGACTCTATGGCTACACCTTC.

This clonotype has more than one count but fewer than ten. The chain uses TRBV4-3 and TRBJ2-2; the D is unclear. Germline loops: CDR1 LGHNA, CDR2 YSLEER. Trimming took off 0 bases at V and 6 bases at J, with 8 bases between the two ends. The CDR3 loop spans 14 amino acids. CDR3 bases: TGCGCCAGCAGCCAAGATCTGCCTCCCGGGGAGCTGTTTTTT. This gives the protein CASSQDLPPGELFF.

V gene TRBV25-1 combines with J gene TRBJ1-2; no clear D. The V end lost 2 bases, the J end lost 1 base, and 5 bases lay between the germline ends. The CDR3 covers 13 residues. The germline V gene has CDR1 MGHDK and CDR2 SYGVNS. CDR3 nucleotide sequence: TGTGCCAGCAGTGAAATGGTTAACTATGGCTACACCTTC. This encodes CASSEMVNYGYTF.

The V call is TRBV7-2, the J call TRBJ2-7; D unclear. Between the trimmed V and J ends, which lost 7 bases and 3 bases, there was a span of 25 bases. This CDR3 is built from 17 residues. Germline values: CDR1 SGHTA, CDR2 FQGNSA. For the CDR3, the DNA is TGTGCCAGCACCCTTAGTGGCCCAACTCACCCATTCTACGAGCAGTACTTC. The encoded protein is CASTLSGPTHPFYEQYF.

In its sample, this clonotype was seen a few times. The genes are TRBV7-9 and TRBJ1-6, with TRBD1 matching over 7 bases. Trimming at V came to 4 bases and at J to 8 bases, leaving 5 bases not matched to a gene. Germline CDR1 SEHNR, CDR2 FQNEAQ (reference sequence). CDR3 size: 14 residues. The CDR3 protein is CASSSRGNDSPLHF. In DNA form, the CDR3 reads TGTGCCAGCAGCTCCAGGGGGAACGATTCACCCCTCCACTTT.

This clonotype showed up just a few times. The chain recombines TRBV6-2 or TRBV6-3 with TRBJ2-1; D not resolved. The CDR3 has 17 residues. The germline V gene has CDR1 MNHEY and CDR2 SVGEGT. V was clipped by 0 bases and J by 0 bases, with 12 bases between them. The DNA of the CDR3 is TGTGCCAGCAGTTACTCGATGGGGAAAAGCTCCTACAATGAGCAGTTCTTC. Amino acid sequence: CASSYSMGKSSYNEQFF.

This clonotype was recorded a few times. The V gene is TRBV12-3 or TRBV12-4, the J gene TRBJ1-1; D unresolved. The ends were cut back, 4 bases at V and 3 bases at J, with 6 bases in the middle. This CDR3 has 12 amino acids. In DNA, the CDR3 is TGTGCCAGCAGTTCCTCGTACACTGAAGCTTTCTTT. Protein: CASSSSYTEAFF.

In this sample, this clonotype turned up a few times. The rearrangement uses TRBV5-1 and TRBJ1-1; D uncertain. The V gene's germline CDR1 is SGHRS and CDR2 YFSETQ. CDR3 length equals 15 residues. V dropped 0 bases and J dropped 4 bases, with 13 bases sitting between them. The CDR3: CASSLEGPLGTEAFF. The CDR3 nucleotides are TGCGCCAGCAGCTTGGAAGGGCCCCTGGGCACTGAAGCTTTCTTT. The variable domain in full, with the rest retrieved from reference TRBV5-1 and TRBJ1-1, is KAGVTQTPRYLIKTRGQQVTLSCSPISGHRSVSWYQQTPGQGLQFLFEYFSETQRNKGNFPGRFSGRQFSNSRSEMNVSTLELGDSALYLCASSLEGPLGTEAFFGQGTRLTVV.

This clonotype was seen repeatedly, ten times or more. The gene calls are TRBV9 and TRBJ1-6, with 8 bases that match TRBD1. This CDR3 contains 14 residues. Trimming removed 0 bases from V and 10 bases from J; junction bases left unmatched: 3. Germline CDR1 is SGDLS and CDR2 is YYNGEE. CDR3 bases: TGTGCCAGCAGCGTAGACAGGGGGGGATCACCCCTCCACTTT. Protein sequence: CASSVDRGGSPLHF. Combining the CDR3 with reference TRBV9 and TRBJ1-6 gives the whole variable domain DSGVTQTPKHLITATGQRVTLRCSPRSGDLSVYWYQQSLDQGLQFLIQYYNGEERAKGNILERFSAQQFPDLHSELNLSSLELGDSALYFCASSVDRGGSPLHFGNGTRLTVT.

This clonotype was detected many times. V gene TRBV6-1 combines with J gene TRBJ2-7, with D possibly TRBD1 on 6 matching bases. V was trimmed by 7 bases and J by 6 bases, leaving 19 bases between them. This CDR3 region has 14 residues. CDR1 MNHNS and CDR2 SASEGT come from the germline V gene. This chain's CDR3 is CASTPKQGRSEQYF. The CDR3 nucleotides are TGTGCCAGCACCCCCAAACAGGGTAGAAGCGAGCAGTACTTC.

The chain couples TRBV18 to TRBJ2-7; no firm D call. There are 13 residues in the CDR3. V lost 3 bases and J 7 bases, leaving 13 bases between the germline ends. The germline CDR1 and CDR2 sequences are KGHSH and LQKENI. CDR3 coding DNA: TGTGCCAGCTCACCCGGAGTCCACTGGGAGCAGTACGTC. It encodes CASSPGVHWEQYV.

This clonotype occurred a few times. This chain uses TRBV6-1 with TRBJ1-5, with 7 bases matching TRBD1. The V gene end was trimmed by 6 bases and the J gene end by 1 base; junction bases not matched to a gene: 6. This CDR3 region has 15 residues. The germline V gene has CDR1 MNHNS and CDR2 SASEGT. CDR3 coding DNA: TGTGCCAGCAGGATTACAGGGGTGAGCAATCAGCCCCAGCATTTT. Translating gives CASRITGVSNQPQHF.

This clonotype was counted many times. The V call is TRBV29-1, the J call TRBJ2-1; D ambiguous. Germline V gene data show CDR1 as SQVTM and CDR2 as ANQGSEA. The CDR3 is 12 residues long. V gave up 7 bases and J gave up 9 bases, with 16 bases separating them. The CDR3 region has the DNA TGCAGCGCCCCGACTGGCCCCGGTGAGCAGTTCTTC. Its protein is CSAPTGPGEQFF.